The present T cell receptor beta chain was sequenced within a study of blood T cells in healthy people across ages. General observations from the study: Across the age range, TCR beta diversity per million T cells fell in a roughly linear way.

On this clonotype: Antigen: not known.

A sample-barcoded 5' primer and a J-beta primer mix were used in a second PCR of roughly 7 to 11 cycles. TCRdb used MiXCR to reprocess the 5' RACE reads, holding one entry per CDR3 protein. The sample holds about 1,000,000 distinct CDR3 sequences; around 43% are singletons and the top ten take approximately 20%. CDR1 and CDR2 from the germline V gene are ENHRY and SYGVKD. V trimming: 3 bases; J trimming: 7 bases; junction bases outside the gene matches: 8. The CDR3 runs 15 residues. The clonotype originates from a woman aged 60 to 75 in good health. Sequencing was carried out using blood. The chain combines TRBV10-3 with TRBJ2-5; 10 nucleotides agree with TRBD2. Written as DNA, the CDR3 is TGTGCCATCAGTGAAGGGCTAGCGGGAGAAGGGACCCAGTACTTC. This codes for CAISEGLAGEGTQYF.